The next 30 T cell receptor beta chains were all read from a single sample in a study of shared clonotypes between healthy human individuals (dated by TCRdb to about 2020). CD8 naive samples were obtained by positive selection for CCR7 among CD45RO-negative cells, yielding a CD45RA+CCR7+ population from which TemRA cells were excluded. Library prep was done by the immunoSEQ multiplex PCR assay. TCRdb retrieved this table from immuneACCESS and kept in-frame rearrangements only. Not all clones are present; in checked studies, unresolved V genes account for under half, and no reason is known for the remainder. The sample table holds around 600,000 clones, of which roughly 98% were seen once. The ten most abundant clones make up 0.3% of the sample. The sample comprised naive CD8+ T cells sorted from blood. This sample's cell subset or site label indicates: CD45RA+CCR7+. The receptor source for this set is a man under 40 in good health.

This clone was picked up one time. The rearrangement uses TRBV4-1 and TRBJ2-7, with unresolved D. Germline V gene data show CDR1 as MGHRA and CDR2 as YSYEKL. The CDR3 spans 15 residues. The ends were cut back, 2 bases at V and 2 bases at J, with 13 bases in the middle. This chain's CDR3 is CASSQMRKGAYEQYF. The CDR3 DNA sequence: TGCGCCAGCAGCCAAATGCGAAAAGGAGCCTACGAGCAGTACTTC.

The chain recombines TRBV7-2 with TRBJ2-3; weak D call: TRBD2 (6 bases). V lost 3 bases and J lost 2, with 15 bases in between. CDR1 and CDR2 (germline): SGHTA, FQGNSA. The CDR3 extends over 16 amino acids. The CDR3 DNA sequence: TGTGCCAGCAGCTTTTGGCCGGGAGAGGACACAGATACGCAGTATTTT. It is translated as CASSFWPGEDTDTQYF.

The V call is TRBV5-1, the J call TRBJ1-5, with 9 bases lining up with TRBD1. Germline-derived CDR1 and CDR2 are SGHRS and YFSETQ. Trimming cost V 2 bases and J 1 base; bases outside gene matches: 13. CDR3 size: 19 residues. CDR3 protein: CASSFFMRQGGRSNQPQHF. CDR3 nucleotide sequence: TGCGCCAGCAGCTTTTTCATGAGACAGGGGGGGAGGAGCAATCAGCCCCAGCATTTT. The whole variable domain, filled in from reference TRBV5-1 and TRBJ1-5, reads KAGVTQTPRYLIKTRGQQVTLSCSPISGHRSVSWYQQTPGQGLQFLFEYFSETQRNKGNFPGRFSGRQFSNSRSEMNVSTLELGDSALYLCASSFFMRQGGRSNQPQHFGDGTRLSIL.

The V call is TRBV9, the J call TRBJ2-1; 10 bases fit TRBD1. There are 13 residues in the CDR3. Germline CDR1 and CDR2: SGDLS and YYNGEE. J gave up 6 bases and V 7 bases, and 4 bases lay outside the gene matches. The CDR3 loop reads CASGTGAVNEQFF. CDR3 coding DNA: TGTGCCAGCGGGACAGGGGCCGTCAATGAGCAGTTCTTC.

The CDR3 DNA follows: TGTGCCAGCAGCCCAGTGGCCACAGCGGGAGTAGCGGATACGCAGTATTTT. Protein: CASSPVATAGVADTQYF. The chain uses TRBV7-6 and TRBJ2-3, with TRBD2 matching 8 bases. CDR3 length equals 17 residues. Trimming at V came to 5 bases and at J to 6 bases, leaving 16 bases not matched to a gene. Germline V gene sequence: CDR1 SGHVS, CDR2 FNYEAQ.

Worth noting for this clone: This same CDR3 is encoded by further DNA sequences in the sample. This chain connects TRBV27 to TRBJ1-1, with a possible D match to TRBD1 (5 bases). The CDR3 contains 14 residues. The V end lost 3 bases, the J end lost 0 bases, and 8 bases lay between the germline ends. Germline CDR1 reads MNHEY; CDR2 reads SMNVEV (reference sequence). CDR3 protein: CASSFGGLNTEAFF. In DNA form, the CDR3 reads TGTGCCAGCAGTTTCGGGGGTTTGAACACTGAAGCTTTCTTT.

The chain employs TRBV6-5 and TRBJ2-1, with 11 bases that match TRBD1. The CDR3 runs to 15 residues. The V gene end was trimmed by 6 bases and the J gene end by 3 bases; junction bases not matched to a gene: 4. Germline CDR1 and CDR2: MNHEY and SVGAGI. CDR3: CASSPGQGDYNEQFF. The CDR3 coding sequence is TGTGCCAGCAGCCCGGGACAGGGGGACTACAATGAGCAGTTCTTC.

The table lists this clone with a count of one. The chain combines TRBV7-6 with TRBJ2-6; D tentatively fits TRBD1 or TRBD2 (5 bases each). The CDR3 has 18 amino acids. Deletions cut 5 bases from V and 0 bases from J, with 17 bases between. CDR1 and CDR2 from the germline V gene are SGHVS and FNYEAQ. The CDR3 DNA sequence: TGTGCCAGCAGCGAGAGACCGGGACGCAACTCTGGGGCCAACGTCCTGACTTTC. Encoded protein: CASSERPGRNSGANVLTF.

Only one count was recorded for this clone. The chain combines TRBV7-9 with TRBJ2-7; tentative D call: TRBD2 (6 bases). The CDR3 contains 13 residues. V shed 5 bases and J shed 4 bases, with 12 bases lying between them. Germline V gene sequence: CDR1 SEHNR, CDR2 FQNEAQ (reference sequence). CDR3 region: CASSPGTVYEQYF. CDR3 in DNA: TGTGCCAGCAGCCCGGGGACTGTGTACGAGCAGTACTTC. The whole variable domain, filled in from reference TRBV7-9 and TRBJ2-7, reads DTGVSQNPRHKITKRGQNVTFRCDPISEHNRLYWYRQTLGQGPEFLTYFQNEAQLEKSRLLSDRFSAERPKGSFSTLEIQRTEQGDSAMYLCASSPGTVYEQYFGPGTRLTVT.

The chain joins TRBV27 to TRBJ2-1, with 9 bases fitting TRBD2. The germline V gene has CDR1 MNHEY and CDR2 SMNVEV (reference sequence). The CDR3 covers 16 residues. The junction had 12 bases not matched to a gene; V was cut back by 5 bases and J by 7 bases. This CDR3 is CASSPSGLAGPNEQFF. For the CDR3, the DNA is TGTGCCAGCAGTCCATCGGGGCTAGCGGGGCCTAATGAGCAGTTCTTC.

Only one count was recorded for this clone. The chain is built from TRBV13 and TRBJ2-2; tentatively, D is TRBD1 or TRBD2 (5 bases each). The CDR3 runs 15 residues. Per the germline V gene, CDR1 is PRHDT and CDR2 is FYEKMQ (reference sequence). Trimming shortened V by 4 bases and J by 0 bases, and 9 bases separated the two germline ends. The CDR3 reads CASSSGPPNTGELFF. CDR3 DNA: TGTGCCAGCAGCTCGGGACCCCCGAACACCGGGGAGCTGTTTTTT.

The rearrangement links TRBV4-1 to TRBJ2-1; the match to TRBD2 covers 7 bases. The CDR3 loop spans 16 amino acids. Germline trimming cut 5 bases from V and 3 bases from J; bases unmatched to any gene: 10. From germline, CDR1 is MGHRA and CDR2 YSYEKL. CDR3 sequence: CASSLHTSDIYNEQFF. In DNA form, the CDR3 reads TGCGCCAGCAGCTTACATACTAGCGACATCTACAATGAGCAGTTCTTC.

The chain uses TRBV9 and TRBJ2-3; D is unresolved. Trimming left V 0 bases short and J 4 bases short, with 21 bases between. Per germline, CDR1 SGDLS and CDR2 YYNGEE. The CDR3 runs 18 residues. As DNA, the CDR3 is TGTGCCAGCAGCGTAGATCCGAAAGCCAACCGAAGGGCAGATACGCAGTATTTT. It specifies CASSVDPKANRRADTQYF. The full variable domain, completed using reference TRBV9 and TRBJ2-3, is DSGVTQTPKHLITATGQRVTLRCSPRSGDLSVYWYQQSLDQGLQFLIQYYNGEERAKGNILERFSAQQFPDLHSELNLSSLELGDSALYFCASSVDPKANRRADTQYFGPGTRLTVL.

The chain joins TRBV18 to TRBJ2-1; a possible D gene is TRBD1 (5 bases). The CDR3 contains 17 residues. Trimming removed 5 bases at V and 7 bases at J, with 24 bases between. CDR1 KGHSH and CDR2 LQKENI come from the germline V gene. CDR3 in amino acids: CASSSRQTPETGNEQFF. The CDR3 bases are TGTGCCAGCTCATCCCGACAGACCCCCGAAACTGGGAATGAGCAGTTCTTC. The variable domain in full, completed from reference TRBV18 and TRBJ2-1, reads NAGVMQNPRHLVRRRGQEARLRCSPMKGHSHVYWYRQLPEEGLKFMVYLQKENIIDESGMPKERFSAEFPKEGPSILRIQQVVRGDSAAYFCASSSRQTPETGNEQFFGPGTRLTVL.

The V gene is TRBV27, the J gene TRBJ1-2; D call uncertain. This CDR3 region has 12 residues. V lost 6 bases and J 0 bases, leaving 5 bases between the germline ends. Looked up from germline, CDR1 is MNHEY and CDR2 is SMNVEV (reference sequence). The CDR3 DNA sequence: TGTGCCAGCAGGCAAGCTAACTATGGCTACACCTTC. Its translation: CASRQANYGYTF.

The chain has TRBV6-5 and TRBJ2-7, with D unclear. With 5 bases removed from V and 3 bases from J, the gap between germline ends came to 8 bases. The CDR3 runs to 12 residues. Germline V lookup: CDR1 MNHEY, CDR2 SVGAGI. CDR3 region: CASSKPGYEQYF. The CDR3 DNA reads as TGTGCCAGCAGTAAACCAGGCTACGAGCAGTACTTC.

The J gene is TRBJ2-5, the V gene TRBV10-2; 14 bases are a match to TRBD2. The CDR3 totals 14 residues. CDR1 and CDR2 (germline): WSHSY, SAAADI. The J segment lost 4 bases and the V segment lost 8 bases, leaving 3 bases of the junction unmatched. The CDR3 bases are TGCGCCAGCTCGACTAGCGGGAGGGGAGAGACCCAGTACTTC. Translation gives CASSTSGRGETQYF.

The rearrangement joins TRBV2 to TRBJ2-1; tentative D call: TRBD2 (6 bases). V gave up 6 bases and J gave up 6 bases, with 15 bases separating them. Germline V gene sequence: CDR1 SNHLY, CDR2 FYNNEI. The CDR3 length is 14 residues. This CDR3 reads CASSPTSPINEQFF. The DNA for the CDR3 is TGTGCCAGCAGCCCCACTAGCCCCATCAATGAGCAGTTCTTC.

J is TRBJ2-1 and V is TRBV5-1; 7 bases are a match to TRBD1. V shed 4 bases and J 8 bases; nucleotides not matched to a gene: 6. This CDR3 contains 13 residues. Germline V gene sequence: CDR1 SGHRS, CDR2 YFSETQ. CDR3 bases: TGCGCCAGCAGCGGGATAACAGGGGATGAGCAGTTCTTC. Its translation is CASSGITGDEQFF.

The chain has TRBV11-2 and TRBJ2-3; TRBD2 agrees at 13 bases. Germline values: CDR1 SGHAT, CDR2 FQNNGV. CDR3 length: 17 residues. Unmatched junction bases numbered 6, after V lost 3 bases and J lost 3 bases. The CDR3, as DNA: TGTGCCAGCAGCTTGGGGACTAGCGGGATTCATACAGATACGCAGTATTTT. Translated, it gives CASSLGTSGIHTDTQYF.

The chain combines TRBV10-2 with TRBJ2-7; 8 nucleotides match TRBD1. The CDR3 consists of 16 residues. Germline V gene data show CDR1 as WSHSY and CDR2 as SAAADI. Germline trimming cut 2 bases from V and 2 bases from J; bases unmatched to any gene: 8. CDR3 loop: CASSENGGQGTYEQYF. The CDR3, as DNA: TGCGCCAGCAGTGAGAATGGAGGACAGGGAACCTACGAGCAGTACTTC.

V is TRBV19 and J is TRBJ2-7; D perhaps matches TRBD2 (5 bases). Per the germline V gene, CDR1 is LNHDA and CDR2 is SQIVND (reference sequence). The length of the CDR3 is 13 residues. The V and J ends lost 10 bases and 0 bases respectively, with 13 bases between them. In DNA form, the CDR3 reads TGTGCCACTTCGGACTCAATCTCCTACGAGCAGTACTTC. Protein sequence: CATSDSISYEQYF.

The V gene is TRBV28, the J gene TRBJ2-3; D may be TRBD2 (6 bases). CDR3 length equals 17 residues. CDR1 is MDHEN and CDR2 is SYDVKM in the germline V gene. The V and J ends lost 7 bases and 0 bases respectively, with 20 bases between them. The CDR3 bases are TGTGCCAGCATCCCGGGAGCGCCGCTTCCTAGCACAGATACGCAGTATTTT. Translation: CASIPGAPLPSTDTQYF.

V is TRBV9 and J is TRBJ2-1, with 15 bases aligning to TRBD2. Germline V CDR1 and CDR2: SGDLS, YYNGEE. V gave up 4 bases and J gave up 1 base; unmatched junction bases: 6. The CDR3 runs 18 residues. The CDR3 coding sequence is TGTGCCAGCAGCACCGGGACTAGCGGGAGGTGGTCCTACAATGAGCAGTTCTTC. This sequence encodes CASSTGTSGRWSYNEQFF.

CDR3 in amino acids: CASSLRTGPEQYF. CDR3 in DNA: TGCGCCAGCAGCCTACGGACTGGACCAGAGCAGTACTTC. V usage is TRBV5-1 and J usage is TRBJ2-7, with D possibly TRBD2 on 5 matching bases. V was shortened by 4 bases and J by 7 bases, with 15 bases between the two germline ends. The CDR3 is made up of 13 amino acids. Germline-derived CDR1 and CDR2 are SGHRS and YFSETQ. Complete variable domain (other parts from reference TRBV5-1 and TRBJ2-7): KAGVTQTPRYLIKTRGQQVTLSCSPISGHRSVSWYQQTPGQGLQFLFEYFSETQRNKGNFPGRFSGRQFSNSRSEMNVSTLELGDSALYLCASSLRTGPEQYFGPGTRLTVT.

This chain joins TRBV2 and TRBJ2-7; D gene uncertain. This CDR3 comprises 14 residues. V lost 3 bases, J lost 2 bases, and 11 bases lay in between. The germline V gene encodes CDR1 SNHLY and CDR2 FYNNEI. The CDR3 DNA reads as TGTGCCAGCAGTGAGGCTCTAGTACCCTACGAGCAGTACTTC. It is translated as CASSEALVPYEQYF.

The chain employs TRBV29-1 and TRBJ2-7; 9 bases align to TRBD1. The CDR3 is made up of 16 amino acids. The germline gives CDR1 SQVTM, CDR2 ANQGSEA. V lost 2 bases and J lost 0; bases outside the gene matches: 8. CDR3 loop: CSVEMPGQGSSYEQYF. The CDR3 coding sequence is TGCAGCGTTGAAATGCCGGGACAGGGCAGCTCCTACGAGCAGTACTTC.

The genes are TRBV7-2 and TRBJ1-1; tentatively, D is TRBD1 (5 bases). The ends were cut back, 3 bases at V and 1 base at J, with 12 bases in the middle. This CDR3 region has 15 residues. Germline CDR1 and CDR2: SGHTA and FQGNSA. CDR3: CASSFGTQGNTEAFF. The CDR3 DNA sequence: TGTGCCAGCAGCTTCGGAACCCAGGGGAACACTGAAGCTTTCTTT.

V usage is TRBV27 and J usage is TRBJ2-5; unclear D gene. V gave up 2 bases and J gave up 0 bases, with 7 bases separating them. The length of the CDR3 is 14 residues. Germline loops: CDR1 MNHEY, CDR2 SMNVEV (reference sequence). In DNA form, the CDR3 reads TGTGCCAGCAGTTTAACATCATACCAAGAGACCCAGTACTTC. This encodes CASSLTSYQETQYF.

The gene calls are TRBV23-1 and TRBJ2-1, with 7 bases that match TRBD2. TRBV23-1 is known as an ORF, though its function is uncertain. With V trimmed by 0 bases and J by 7 bases, 15 bases remained unmatched. The CDR3 consists of 18 residues. CDR3 in DNA: TGCGCCAGCAGTCAATCAAATCTACGGGAGGAAGAGTGGAATGAGCAGTTCTTC. Translation: CASSQSNLREEEWNEQFF.